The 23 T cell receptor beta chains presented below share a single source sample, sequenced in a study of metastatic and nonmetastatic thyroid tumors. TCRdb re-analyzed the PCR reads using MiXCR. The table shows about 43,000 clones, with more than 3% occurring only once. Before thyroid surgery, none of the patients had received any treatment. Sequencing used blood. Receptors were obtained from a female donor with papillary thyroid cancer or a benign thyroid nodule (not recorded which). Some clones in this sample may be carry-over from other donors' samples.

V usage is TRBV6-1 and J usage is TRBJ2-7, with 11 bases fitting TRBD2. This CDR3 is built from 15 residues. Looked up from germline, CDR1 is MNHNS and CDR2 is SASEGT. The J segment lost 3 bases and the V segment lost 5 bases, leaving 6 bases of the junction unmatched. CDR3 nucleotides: TGTGCCAGCAGTCTCCTGACTAGCGGGATCTACGAGCAGTACTTC. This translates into CASSLLTSGIYEQYF.

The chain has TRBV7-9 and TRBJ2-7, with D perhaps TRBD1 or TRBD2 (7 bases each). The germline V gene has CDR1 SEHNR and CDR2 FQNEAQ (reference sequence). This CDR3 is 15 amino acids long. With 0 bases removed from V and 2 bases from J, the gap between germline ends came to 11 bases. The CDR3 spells CASSLAAGGAYEQYF. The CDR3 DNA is TGTGCCAGCAGCTTAGCGGCAGGGGGGGCCTACGAGCAGTACTTC.

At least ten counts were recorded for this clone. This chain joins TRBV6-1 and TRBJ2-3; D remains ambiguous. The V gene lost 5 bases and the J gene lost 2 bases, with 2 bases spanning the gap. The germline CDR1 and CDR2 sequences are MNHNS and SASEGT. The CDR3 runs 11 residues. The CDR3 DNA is TGTGCCAGCAGTAACACAGATACGCAGTATTTT. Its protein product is CASSNTDTQYF.

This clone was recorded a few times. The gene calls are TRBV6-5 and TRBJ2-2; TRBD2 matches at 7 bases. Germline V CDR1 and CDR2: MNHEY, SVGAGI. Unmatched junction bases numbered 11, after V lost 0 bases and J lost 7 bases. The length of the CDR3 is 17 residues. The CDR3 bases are TGTGCCAGCAGTTACTCCCCCAGCGGGGTGATAGACGGGGAGCTGTTTTTT. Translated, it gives CASSYSPSGVIDGELFF.

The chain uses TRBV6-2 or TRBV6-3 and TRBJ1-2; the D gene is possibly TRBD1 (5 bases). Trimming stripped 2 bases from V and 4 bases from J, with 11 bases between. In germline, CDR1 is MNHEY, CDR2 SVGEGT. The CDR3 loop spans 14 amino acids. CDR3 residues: CASSYVQGGYGYTF. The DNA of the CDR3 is TGTGCCAGCAGTTACGTGCAGGGTGGCTATGGCTACACCTTC.

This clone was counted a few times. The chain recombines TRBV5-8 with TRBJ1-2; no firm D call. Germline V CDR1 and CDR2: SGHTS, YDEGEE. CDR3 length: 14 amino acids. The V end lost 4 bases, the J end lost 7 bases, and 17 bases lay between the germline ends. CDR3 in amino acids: CASSLDGVAFGYTF. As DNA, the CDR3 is TGTGCCAGCAGCCTCGACGGGGTAGCCTTTGGCTACACCTTC.

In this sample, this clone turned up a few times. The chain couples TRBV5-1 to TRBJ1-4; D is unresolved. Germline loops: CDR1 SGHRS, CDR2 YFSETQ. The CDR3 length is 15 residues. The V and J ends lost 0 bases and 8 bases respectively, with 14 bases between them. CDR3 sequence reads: CASSLGANSGEKLFF. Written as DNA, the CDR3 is TGCGCCAGCAGCTTGGGAGCCAACTCTGGGGAAAAACTGTTTTTT.

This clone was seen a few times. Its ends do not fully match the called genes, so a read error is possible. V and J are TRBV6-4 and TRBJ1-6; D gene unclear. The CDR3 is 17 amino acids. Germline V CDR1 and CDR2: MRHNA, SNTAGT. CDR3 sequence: CASSYSEYRSPRSPLHF. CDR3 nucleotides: TGTGCCAGCAGTTACTCGGAGTACAGAAGCCCCCGATCACCCCTCCACTTT.

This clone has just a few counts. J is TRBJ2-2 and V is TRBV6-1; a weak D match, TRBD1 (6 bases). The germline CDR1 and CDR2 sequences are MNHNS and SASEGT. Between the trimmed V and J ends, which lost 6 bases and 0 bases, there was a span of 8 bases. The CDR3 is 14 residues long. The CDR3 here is CASRRTANTGELFF. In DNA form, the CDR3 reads TGTGCCAGCAGACGGACAGCGAACACCGGGGAGCTGTTTTTT.

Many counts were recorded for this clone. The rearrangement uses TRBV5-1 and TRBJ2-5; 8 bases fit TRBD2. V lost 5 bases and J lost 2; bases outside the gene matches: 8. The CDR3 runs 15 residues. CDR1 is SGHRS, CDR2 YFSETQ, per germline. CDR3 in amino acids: CASRELLAAQETQYF. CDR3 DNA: TGCGCCAGCAGAGAATTACTAGCGGCACAAGAGACCCAGTACTTC. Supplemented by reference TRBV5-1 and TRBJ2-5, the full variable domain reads KAGVTQTPRYLIKTRGQQVTLSCSPISGHRSVSWYQQTPGQGLQFLFEYFSETQRNKGNFPGRFSGRQFSNSRSEMNVSTLELGDSALYLCASRELLAAQETQYFGPGTRLLVL.

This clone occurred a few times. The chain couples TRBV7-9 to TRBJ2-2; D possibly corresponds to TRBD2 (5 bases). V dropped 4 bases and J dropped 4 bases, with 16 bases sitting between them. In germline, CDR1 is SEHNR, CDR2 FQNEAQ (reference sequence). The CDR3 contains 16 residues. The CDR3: CASSSLRGFGTGELFF. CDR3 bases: TGTGCCAGCAGCTCCCTCCGGGGTTTCGGCACCGGGGAGCTGTTTTTT.

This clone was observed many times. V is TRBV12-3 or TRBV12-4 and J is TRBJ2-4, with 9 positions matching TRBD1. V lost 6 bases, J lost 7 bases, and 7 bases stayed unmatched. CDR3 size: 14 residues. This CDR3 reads CASSSQGAGNIQYF. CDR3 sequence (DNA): TGTGCCAGCAGCTCACAGGGGGCAGGGAACATTCAGTACTTC.

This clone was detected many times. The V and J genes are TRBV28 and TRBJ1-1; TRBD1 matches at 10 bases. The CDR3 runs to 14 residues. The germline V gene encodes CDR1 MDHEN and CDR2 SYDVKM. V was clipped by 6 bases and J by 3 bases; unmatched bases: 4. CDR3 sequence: CASRTGGRDTEAFF. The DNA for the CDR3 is TGTGCCAGCAGGACAGGGGGCAGGGACACTGAAGCTTTCTTT.

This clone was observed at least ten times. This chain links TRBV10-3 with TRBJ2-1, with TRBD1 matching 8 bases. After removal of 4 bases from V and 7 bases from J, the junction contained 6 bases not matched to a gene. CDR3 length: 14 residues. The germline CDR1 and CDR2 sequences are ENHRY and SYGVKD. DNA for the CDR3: TGTGCCATCAGTGGGACAGGGTTTCGGAATGAGCAGTTCTTC. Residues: CAISGTGFRNEQFF.

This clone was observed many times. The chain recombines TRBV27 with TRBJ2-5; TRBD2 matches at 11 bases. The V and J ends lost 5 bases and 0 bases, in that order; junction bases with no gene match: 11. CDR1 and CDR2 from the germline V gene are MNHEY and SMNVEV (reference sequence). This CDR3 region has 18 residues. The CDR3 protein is CASSASRLAGRYQETQYF. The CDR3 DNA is TGTGCCAGCAGTGCCTCCCGACTAGCGGGGAGGTACCAAGAGACCCAGTACTTC.

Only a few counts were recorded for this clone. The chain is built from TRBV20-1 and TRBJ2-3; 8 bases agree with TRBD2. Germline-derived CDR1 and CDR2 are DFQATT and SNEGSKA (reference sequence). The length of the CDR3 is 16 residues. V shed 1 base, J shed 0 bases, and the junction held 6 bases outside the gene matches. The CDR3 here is CSARGLLADSTDTQYF. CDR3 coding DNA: TGCAGTGCTAGAGGCCTACTAGCGGATAGCACAGATACGCAGTATTTT.

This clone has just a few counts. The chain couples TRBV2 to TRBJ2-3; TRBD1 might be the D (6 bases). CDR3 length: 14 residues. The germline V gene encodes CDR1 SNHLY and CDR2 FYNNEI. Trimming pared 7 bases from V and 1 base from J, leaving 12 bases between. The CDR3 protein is CASKKSGGTDTQYF. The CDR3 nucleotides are TGTGCCAGCAAGAAATCAGGGGGCACAGATACGCAGTATTTT.

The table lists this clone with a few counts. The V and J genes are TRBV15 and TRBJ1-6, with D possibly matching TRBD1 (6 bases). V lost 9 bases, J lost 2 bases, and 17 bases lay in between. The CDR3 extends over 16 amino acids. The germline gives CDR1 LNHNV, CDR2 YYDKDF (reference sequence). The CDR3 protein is CATRNRERAYNSPLHF. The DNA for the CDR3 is TGTGCCACTAGGAACAGGGAGAGGGCCTATAATTCACCCCTCCACTTT. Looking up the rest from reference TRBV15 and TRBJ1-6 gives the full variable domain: DAMVIQNPRYQVTQFGKPVTLSCSQTLNHNVMYWYQQKSSQAPKLLFHYYDKDFNNEADTPDNFQSRRPNTSFCFLDIRSPGLGDTAMYLCATRNRERAYNSPLHFGNGTRLTVT.

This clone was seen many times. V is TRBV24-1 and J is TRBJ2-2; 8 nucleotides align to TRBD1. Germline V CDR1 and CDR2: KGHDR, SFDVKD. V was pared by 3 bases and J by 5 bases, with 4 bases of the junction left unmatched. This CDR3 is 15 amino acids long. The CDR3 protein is CATSDPTGVTGELFF. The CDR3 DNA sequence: TGTGCCACCAGTGATCCGACAGGGGTAACCGGGGAGCTGTTTTTT.

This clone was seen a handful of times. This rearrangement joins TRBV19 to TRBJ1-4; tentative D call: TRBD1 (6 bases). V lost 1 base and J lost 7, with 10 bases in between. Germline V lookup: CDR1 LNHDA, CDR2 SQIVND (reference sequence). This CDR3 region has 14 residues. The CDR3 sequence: CASSIGQGSEKLFF. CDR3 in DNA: TGTGCCAGTAGTATAGGTCAGGGGAGTGAAAAACTGTTTTTT.

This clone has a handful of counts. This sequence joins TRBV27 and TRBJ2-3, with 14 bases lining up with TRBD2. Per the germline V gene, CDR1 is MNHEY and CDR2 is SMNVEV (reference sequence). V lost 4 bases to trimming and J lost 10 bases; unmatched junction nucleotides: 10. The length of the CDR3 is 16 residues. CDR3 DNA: TGTGCCAGCAGTTCCCGACTAGCGGGAGGGCCGGGTGCGCAGTATTTT. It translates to CASSSRLAGGPGAQYF.

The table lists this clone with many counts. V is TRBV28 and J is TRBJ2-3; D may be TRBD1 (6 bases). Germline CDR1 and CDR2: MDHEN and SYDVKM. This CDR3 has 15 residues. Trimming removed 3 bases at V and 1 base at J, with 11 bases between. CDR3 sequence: CASSFQQGGTDTQYF. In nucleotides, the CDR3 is TGTGCCAGCAGTTTCCAACAGGGAGGCACAGATACGCAGTATTTT.

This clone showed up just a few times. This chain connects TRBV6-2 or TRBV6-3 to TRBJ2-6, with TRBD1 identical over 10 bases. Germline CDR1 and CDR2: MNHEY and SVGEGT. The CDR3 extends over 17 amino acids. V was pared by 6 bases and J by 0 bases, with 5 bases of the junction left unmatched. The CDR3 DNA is TGTGCCAGCAGCCCGACAGGGGGCCTCTCTGGGGCCAACGTCCTGACTTTC. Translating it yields CASSPTGGLSGANVLTF.